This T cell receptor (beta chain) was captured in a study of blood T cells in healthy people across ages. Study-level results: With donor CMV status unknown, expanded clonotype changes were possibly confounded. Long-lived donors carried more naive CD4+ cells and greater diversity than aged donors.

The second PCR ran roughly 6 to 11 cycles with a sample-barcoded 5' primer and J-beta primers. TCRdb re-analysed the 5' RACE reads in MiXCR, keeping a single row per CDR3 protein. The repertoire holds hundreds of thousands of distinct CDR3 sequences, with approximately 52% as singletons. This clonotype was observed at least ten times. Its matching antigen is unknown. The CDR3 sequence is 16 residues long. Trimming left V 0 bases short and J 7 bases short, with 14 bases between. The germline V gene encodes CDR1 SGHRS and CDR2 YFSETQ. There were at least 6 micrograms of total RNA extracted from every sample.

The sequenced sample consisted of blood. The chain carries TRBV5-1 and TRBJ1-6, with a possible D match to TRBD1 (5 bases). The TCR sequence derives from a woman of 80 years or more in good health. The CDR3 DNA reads TGCGCCAGCAGCTTGGAAGGGGAAGCCTTAAATTCACCCCTCCACTTT. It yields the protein CASSLEGEALNSPLHF.